This TCR beta chain was found in a study of PD-1 blockade in classical Hodgkin lymphoma (dated by TCRdb to about 2020). A note on the overall study: Nivolumab dosing was 3 mg/kg intravenously every 2 weeks, continuing until either disease progression or unacceptable toxicity. A peripheral blood immune signature of response to PD-1 blockade in classical Hodgkin lymphoma was defined using TCR beta sequencing and CyTOF. Broader findings and caveats from the paper: Lower diversity was observed in patients in whom nivolumab was started less than 1 year after ASCT, and these patients were excluded from later analyses so that confounding by immune reconstitution would be avoided. CD4+ but not CD8+ TCR diversity rose significantly by C4D1 (p=0.0027 vs p=0.16), most apparent in complete responders (p=0.02). The study was restricted to a single clinical trial cohort, and the causes of repertoire differences, possibly disease activity or prior therapy, were left undefined. Baseline diversity similar to that of newly diagnosed patients was observed in trial patients achieving complete response, whereas significantly lower diversity was observed in partial responders and progressors. Baseline TCR diversity was reported to be lower in newly diagnosed patients than in healthy donors and to be lower still in relapsed/refractory patients.

In the case of this clone: Its binding antigen is unknown. Nothing much larger sits one base from this clone, and base qualities are not available.

In light of the paper, this sample's time point label describes: cycle 1 day 1 (C1D1), immediately before nivolumab initiation. Relapse after autologous stem cell transplantation had occurred in all trial patients, and cohorts A, B and C were distinguished by prior brentuximab vedotin exposure. Magnetic negative selection with a Miltenyi CD4+ T cell isolation kit was used to purify CD4+ T cells from thawed PBMCs. The trial cohort comprised 60 or so patients with relapsed/refractory classical Hodgkin lymphoma whose best overall responses were complete response, partial response or progressive disease. Single-agent nivolumab was administered to trial patients in the multi-cohort phase II CheckMate 205 trial. An independent review committee assessed best overall response using the 2007 International Working Group response criteria. Trial PBMCs were collected just before the start of nivolumab (C1D1) and during therapy at cycle 2 day 1 and cycle 4 day 1. Peripheral blood was collected in 8 mL Vacutainer Cell Preparation Tubes, from which PBMCs were isolated by centrifugation and then cryopreserved. Purified CD4+ and CD8+ fractions were generated only in cases for which an additional PBMC sample was available. On LS columns in a quadroMACS separator, the magnetically labelled cells were depleted, and the flow-through was collected as the purified fraction.

Genomic DNA was isolated using the Qiagen DNeasy kit from unsorted PBMCs as well as from negatively selected CD4+ and CD8+ fractions. Using primers that anneal to V and J segments, immunoSEQ multiplex PCR amplified the TCR beta CDR3 regions. A synthetic immune receptor repertoire was used to minimize amplification bias, and any remaining bias was removed computationally after sequencing. The authors processed their data as follows. Custom Python scripts were used to quantify repertoire diversity as the Shannon entropy index. Unsorted, CD4+ and CD8+ repertoires were analyzed separately, except for combined analyses in which CD4+ and CD8+ sequences were merged in silico. Clonal expansion was defined as at least a 2-fold frequency increase after treatment relative to C1D1, with a pseudocount of 0.5 for undetected baseline clones. Clones with 0 or 1 copy at C1D1 were defined as singleton clones, while clones with 2 or more copies were defined as non-singleton clones. By matching protein sequences in sorted samples from the same patient, clones expanded in unsorted samples were annotated as CD4+, CD8+ or unknown. Wilcoxon tests on paired samples were used to test changes in diversity from C1D1 to C4D1. TCRdb re-hosts the immuneACCESS table, in-frame sequences only. Its copies lack some clones; in the studies checked, an unresolved V gene accounts for under half of them, and the cause for the rest is not known. Clone size and V and J calls were adopted from that table, with D and trimming inferred from the DNA. Recorded for this sample are 30,000 or so clones; 75% to 95% of them occurred a single time. Clones ranked in the top ten supply around 0.21% of the sample.

Ends trimmed: V by 0 bases, J by 1 base; bases unmatched to a gene: 5. The CDR3, from cysteine to phenylalanine, totals 16 residues. The sequence is cut down to CDR3 DNA, 48 bases in frame from base 1. The germline V gene encodes CDR1 LNHDA and CDR2 SQIVND (reference sequence). The sample in question was CD4+ T cells from blood, obtained at baseline. This TCR was recovered from a human donor with classical Hodgkin lymphoma. The chain links TRBV19 with TRBJ1-1; 7 nucleotides in the junction match TRBD1. The CDR3 protein is CASSIDPTGSNTEAFF. The sequenced DNA is TGTGCCAGTAGTATAGATCCGACAGGGTCGAACACTGAAGCTTTCTTT.